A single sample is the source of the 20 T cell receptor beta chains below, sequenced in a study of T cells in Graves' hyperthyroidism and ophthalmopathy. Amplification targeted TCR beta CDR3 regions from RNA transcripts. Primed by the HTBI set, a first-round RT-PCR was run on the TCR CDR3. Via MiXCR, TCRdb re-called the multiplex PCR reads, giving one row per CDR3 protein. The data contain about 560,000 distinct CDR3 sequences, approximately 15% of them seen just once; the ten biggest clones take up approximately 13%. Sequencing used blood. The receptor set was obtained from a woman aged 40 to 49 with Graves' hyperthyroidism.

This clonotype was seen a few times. CDR3 amino acids: CASHKGQPNSGNTIYF. The CDR3 DNA reads as TGTGCCAGCCACAAGGGACAGCCTAACTCTGGAAACACCATATATTTT. The chain links TRBV7-8 to TRBJ1-3; TRBD1 matches 7 bases. Germline CDR1 is SGHVS and CDR2 is FQNEAQ. J was trimmed by 0 bases and V by 8 bases; bases with no gene match: 10. The CDR3 covers 16 residues.

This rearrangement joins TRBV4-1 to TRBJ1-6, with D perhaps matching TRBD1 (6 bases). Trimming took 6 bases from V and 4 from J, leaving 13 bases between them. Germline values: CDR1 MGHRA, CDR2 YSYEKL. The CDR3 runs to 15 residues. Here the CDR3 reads CASRPRQAYNSPLHF. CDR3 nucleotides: TGCGCCAGCAGACCAAGACAGGCGTATAATTCACCCCTCCACTTT.

This CDR3 reads CASSPEPGHYEQYF. The CDR3 nucleotides are TGTGCCAGCAGCCCAGAACCGGGCCACTACGAGCAGTACTTC. This chain links TRBV7-3 with TRBJ2-7, with D hard to call. V dropped 5 bases and J dropped 3 bases, with 14 bases sitting between them. This CDR3 region has 14 residues. Germline V gene lookup returns CDR1 SGHTA and CDR2 FQGTGA.

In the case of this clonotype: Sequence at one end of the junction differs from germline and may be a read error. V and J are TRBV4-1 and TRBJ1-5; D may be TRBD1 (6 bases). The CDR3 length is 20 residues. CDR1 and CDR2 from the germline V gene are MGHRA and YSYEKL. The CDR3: CVSSQDYFRTVKDSNQPQHF. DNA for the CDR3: TGCGTCAGCAGCCAAGATTATTTCAGGACAGTAAAGGATAGCAATCAGCCCCAGCATTTT.

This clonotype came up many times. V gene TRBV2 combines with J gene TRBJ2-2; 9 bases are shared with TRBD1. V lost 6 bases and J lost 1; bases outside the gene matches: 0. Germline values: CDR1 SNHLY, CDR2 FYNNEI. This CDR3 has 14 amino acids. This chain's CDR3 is CASRGQGNTGELFF. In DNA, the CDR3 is TGTGCCAGCAGGGGACAGGGGAACACCGGGGAGCTGTTTTTT.

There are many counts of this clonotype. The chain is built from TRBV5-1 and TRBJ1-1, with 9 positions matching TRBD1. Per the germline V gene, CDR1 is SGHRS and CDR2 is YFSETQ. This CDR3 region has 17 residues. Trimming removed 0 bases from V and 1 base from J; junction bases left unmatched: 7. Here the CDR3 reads CASSLEGTGRRNTEAFF. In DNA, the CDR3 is TGCGCCAGCAGCTTGGAGGGGACAGGGCGCCGGAACACTGAAGCTTTCTTT.

The CDR3 sequence: CASSFYERYNEQFF. As DNA, the CDR3 is TGCGCCAGCAGCTTTTATGAGAGGTACAATGAGCAGTTCTTC. This chain joins TRBV5-1 and TRBJ2-1; D unresolved. The CDR3 has 14 amino acids. Germline V gives CDR1 SGHRS, CDR2 YFSETQ. Trimming stripped 2 bases from V and 4 bases from J, with 10 bases between. The whole variable domain, remainder taken from reference TRBV5-1 and TRBJ2-1, is KAGVTQTPRYLIKTRGQQVTLSCSPISGHRSVSWYQQTPGQGLQFLFEYFSETQRNKGNFPGRFSGRQFSNSRSEMNVSTLELGDSALYLCASSFYERYNEQFFGPGTRLTVL.

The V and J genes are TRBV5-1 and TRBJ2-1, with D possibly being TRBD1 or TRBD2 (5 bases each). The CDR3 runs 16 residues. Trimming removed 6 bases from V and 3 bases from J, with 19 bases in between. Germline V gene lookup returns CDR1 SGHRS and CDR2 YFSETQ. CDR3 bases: TGCGCCAGCACCCTGGGGCAAGCGGAACGCTACAATGAGCAGTTCTTC. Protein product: CASTLGQAERYNEQFF.

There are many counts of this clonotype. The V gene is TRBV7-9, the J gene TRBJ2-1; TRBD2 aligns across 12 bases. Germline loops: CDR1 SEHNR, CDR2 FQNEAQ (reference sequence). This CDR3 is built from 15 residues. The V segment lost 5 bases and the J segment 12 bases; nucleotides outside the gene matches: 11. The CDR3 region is CASSPLAGGPGWQFF. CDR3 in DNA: TGTGCCAGCAGCCCCCTAGCGGGAGGGCCGGGTTGGCAGTTCTTC.

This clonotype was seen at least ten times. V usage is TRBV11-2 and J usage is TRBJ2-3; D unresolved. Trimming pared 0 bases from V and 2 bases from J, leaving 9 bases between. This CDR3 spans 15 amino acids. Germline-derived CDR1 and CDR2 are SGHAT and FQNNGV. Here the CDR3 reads CASSLDFGLTDTQYF. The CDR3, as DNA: TGTGCCAGCAGCTTAGATTTCGGCCTCACAGATACGCAGTATTTT.

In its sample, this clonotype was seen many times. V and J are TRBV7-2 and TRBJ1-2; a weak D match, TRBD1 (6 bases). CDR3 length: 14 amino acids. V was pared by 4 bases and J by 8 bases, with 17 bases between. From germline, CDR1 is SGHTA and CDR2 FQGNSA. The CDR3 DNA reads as TGTGCCAGCAGCTCCCCGAAGGGGGTAAGAGGCTACACCTTC. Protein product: CASSSPKGVRGYTF.

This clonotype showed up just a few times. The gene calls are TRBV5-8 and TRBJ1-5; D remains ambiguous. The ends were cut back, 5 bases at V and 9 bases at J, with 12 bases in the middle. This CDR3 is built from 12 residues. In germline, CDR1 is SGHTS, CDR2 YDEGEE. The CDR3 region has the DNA TGTGCCAGCAGTTGGGGAGTCGGGCCCCAGCATTTT. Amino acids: CASSWGVGPQHF.

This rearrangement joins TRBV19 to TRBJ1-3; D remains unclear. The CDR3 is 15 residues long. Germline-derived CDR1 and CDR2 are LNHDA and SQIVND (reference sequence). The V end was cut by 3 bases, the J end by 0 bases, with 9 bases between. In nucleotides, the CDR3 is TGTGCCAGTAGTATCGGGGAAAACTCTGGAAACACCATATATTTT. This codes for CASSIGENSGNTIYF.

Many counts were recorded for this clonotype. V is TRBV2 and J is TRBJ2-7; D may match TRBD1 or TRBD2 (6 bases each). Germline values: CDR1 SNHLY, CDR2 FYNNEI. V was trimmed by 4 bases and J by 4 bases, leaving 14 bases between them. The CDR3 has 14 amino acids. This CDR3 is CASSVAGQTYEQYF. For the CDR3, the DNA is TGTGCCAGCAGTGTGGCGGGACAAACTTACGAGCAGTACTTC.

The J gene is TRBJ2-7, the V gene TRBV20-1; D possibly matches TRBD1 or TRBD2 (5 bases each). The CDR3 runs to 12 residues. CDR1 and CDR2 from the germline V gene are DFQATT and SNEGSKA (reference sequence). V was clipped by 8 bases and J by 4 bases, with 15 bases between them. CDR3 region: CSTRDVEYEQYF. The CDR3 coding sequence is TGCAGTACCAGGGACGTGGAGTACGAGCAGTACTTC.

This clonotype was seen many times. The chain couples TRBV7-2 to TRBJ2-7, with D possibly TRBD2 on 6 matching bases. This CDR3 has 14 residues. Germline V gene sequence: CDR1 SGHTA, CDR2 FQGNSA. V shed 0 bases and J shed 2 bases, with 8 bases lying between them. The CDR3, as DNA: TGTGCCAGCAGCTTAGCAGGACTAACCTACGAGCAGTACTTC. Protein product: CASSLAGLTYEQYF.

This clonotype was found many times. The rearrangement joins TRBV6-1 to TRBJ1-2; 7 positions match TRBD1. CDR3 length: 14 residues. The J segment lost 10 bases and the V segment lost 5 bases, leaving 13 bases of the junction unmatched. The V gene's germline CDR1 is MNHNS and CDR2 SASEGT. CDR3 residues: CASSSGQPSSIYTF. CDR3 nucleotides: TGTGCCAGCAGTTCGGGACAGCCATCAAGTATCTACACCTTC.

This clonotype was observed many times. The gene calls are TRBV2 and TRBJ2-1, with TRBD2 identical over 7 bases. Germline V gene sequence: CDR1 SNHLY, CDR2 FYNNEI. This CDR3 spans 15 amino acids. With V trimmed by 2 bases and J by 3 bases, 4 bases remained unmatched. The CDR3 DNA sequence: TGTGCCAGCAGTGAACAAGCGGGATTCTACAATGAGCAGTTCTTC. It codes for CASSEQAGFYNEQFF.

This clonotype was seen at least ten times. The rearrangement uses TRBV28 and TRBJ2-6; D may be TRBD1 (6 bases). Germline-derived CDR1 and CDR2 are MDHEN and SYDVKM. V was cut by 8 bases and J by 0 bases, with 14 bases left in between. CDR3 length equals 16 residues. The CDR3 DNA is TGTGCCAGCCAGCAGGGGTTAAGCTCTGGGGCCAACGTCCTGACTTTC. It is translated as CASQQGLSSGANVLTF.

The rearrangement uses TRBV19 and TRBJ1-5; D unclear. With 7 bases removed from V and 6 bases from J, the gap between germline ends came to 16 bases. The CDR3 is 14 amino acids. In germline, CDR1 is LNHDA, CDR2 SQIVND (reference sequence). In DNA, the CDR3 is TGTGCCAGTACCCCAGGCCGGGAGGGTCAGCCCCAGCATTTT. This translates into CASTPGREGQPQHF.